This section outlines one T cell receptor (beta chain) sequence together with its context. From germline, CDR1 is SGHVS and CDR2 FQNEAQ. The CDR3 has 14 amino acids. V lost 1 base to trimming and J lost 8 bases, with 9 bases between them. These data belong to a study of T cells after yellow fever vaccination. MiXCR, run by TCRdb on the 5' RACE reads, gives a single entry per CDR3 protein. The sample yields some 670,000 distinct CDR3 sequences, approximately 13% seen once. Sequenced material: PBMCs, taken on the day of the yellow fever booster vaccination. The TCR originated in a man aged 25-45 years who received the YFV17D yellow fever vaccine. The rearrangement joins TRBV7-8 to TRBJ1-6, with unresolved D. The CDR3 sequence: CASSLVVRDSPLHF. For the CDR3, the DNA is TGTGCCAGCAGCTTAGTGGTCAGAGATTCACCCCTCCACTTT.